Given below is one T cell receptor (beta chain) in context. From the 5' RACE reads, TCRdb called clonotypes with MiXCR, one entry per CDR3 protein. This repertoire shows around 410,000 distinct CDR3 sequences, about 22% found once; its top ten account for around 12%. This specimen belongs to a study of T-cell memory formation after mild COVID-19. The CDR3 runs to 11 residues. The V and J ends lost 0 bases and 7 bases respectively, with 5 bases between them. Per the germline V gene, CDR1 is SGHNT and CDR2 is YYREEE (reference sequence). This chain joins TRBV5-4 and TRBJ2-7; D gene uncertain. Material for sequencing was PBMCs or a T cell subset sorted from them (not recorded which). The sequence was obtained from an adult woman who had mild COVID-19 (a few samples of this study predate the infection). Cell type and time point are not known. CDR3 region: CASSLDREQYF. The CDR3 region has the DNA TGTGCCAGCAGCTTGGATAGGGAGCAGTACTTC.